This T cell receptor beta chain was identified during a study of blood T cell repertoires in COVID-19. Overall study: Collection of acute and convalescent COVID-19 samples took place in the United States, Italy and Spain.

Germline V CDR1 and CDR2: SGHNT, YYREEE (reference sequence). V was trimmed by 3 bases and J by 2 bases, leaving 10 bases between them. CDR3 length: 14 amino acids. This table comes from immunoSEQ multiplex PCR, and its TCRdb copy is limited to in-frame clones, with some not included. The profile covers 100,000 to 150,000 clones, with around 80% appearing a single time and 16% taken by the ten largest. The chain has TRBV5-4 and TRBJ2-3; D is unclear. The clonotype comes from a man between 60 and 70 years old with active or convalescent COVID-19. The sample taken for sequencing was peripheral blood. In nucleotides, the CDR3 is TGTGCCAGCAGCTCCGGAGCTACCACAGATACGCAGTATTTT. Protein: CASSSGATTDTQYF.